This T cell receptor beta chain was recorded in a study of shared clonotypes between healthy human individuals. TCRdb's copy holds only in-frame clones and misses some; the assay was immunoSEQ multiplex PCR. Of just under 95,000 clones in the sample, 68% were seen once. This TCR was sampled from a man aged 25-40 years in good health. The sequencing input was memory CD8+ T cells sorted from blood. Subset denoted: CD45RO+ cells pooled with CCR7-negative TemRA cells.

The CDR3 reads CASSQTPLSTGGGYTF. The CDR3 DNA reads TGCGCCAGCAGCCAAACCCCCCTCTCTACAGGGGGCGGCTACACCTTC. The chain carries TRBV4-1 and TRBJ1-2, with 9 positions matching TRBD1. This CDR3 spans 16 amino acids. Germline trimming cut 2 bases from V and 8 bases from J; bases unmatched to any gene: 12. From germline, CDR1 is MGHRA and CDR2 YSYEKL.